Shown below are 10 T cell receptor beta chains from a single sample sequenced in a study of blood T cell repertoires in COVID-19. Sequenced by immunoSEQ multiplex PCR; TCRdb stores in-frame clones only, minus some. Of 65,000 to 95,000 clones in the sample, around 79% are singletons; the top ten hold 15% to 20%. Sequencing was carried out using peripheral blood. The receptors were sampled from a human donor in a cohort sampled during active COVID-19.

The V call is TRBV27, the J call TRBJ2-3; 7 bases are shared with TRBD1. V lost 6 bases, J lost 6 bases, and 3 bases stayed unmatched. Germline CDR1 is MNHEY and CDR2 is SMNVEV (reference sequence). The CDR3 is 12 amino acids. As DNA, the CDR3 is TGTGCCAGCAGAAACAGGGGTGATACGCAGTATTTT. The encoded protein is CASRNRGDTQYF.

The chain uses TRBV29-1 and TRBJ1-2; D is perhaps TRBD1 (6 bases). Trimming cost V 1 base and J 5 bases, with 11 bases left between them. CDR1 SQVTM and CDR2 ANQGSEA come from the germline V gene. This CDR3 has 13 residues. The CDR3 reads CSVEVGTSYGYTF. DNA of the CDR3: TGCAGCGTTGAAGTAGGGACATCTTATGGCTACACCTTC.

The V and J genes are TRBV9 and TRBJ2-1, with 11 bases that match TRBD2. There are 16 residues in the CDR3. CDR1 is SGDLS, CDR2 YYNGEE, per germline. With 5 bases clipped from V and 6 bases from J, the junction kept 10 bases outside the gene matches. The CDR3 loop reads CASRHLSGREGNEQFF. The CDR3 bases are TGTGCCAGCAGACATCTTAGCGGGAGGGAGGGCAATGAGCAGTTCTTC. The variable domain in full, completed from reference TRBV9 and TRBJ2-1, reads DSGVTQTPKHLITATGQRVTLRCSPRSGDLSVYWYQQSLDQGLQFLIQYYNGEERAKGNILERFSAQQFPDLHSELNLSSLELGDSALYFCASRHLSGREGNEQFFGPGTRLTVL.

This sequence joins TRBV7-6 and TRBJ2-3; 9 bases align to TRBD2. Germline-derived CDR1 and CDR2 are SGHVS and FNYEAQ. The J segment lost 2 bases and the V segment lost 5 bases, leaving 8 bases of the junction unmatched. The CDR3 sequence is 16 residues long. For the CDR3, the DNA is TGTGCCAGCAGCCCCATACTAGCGGGCCTCACAGATACGCAGTATTTT. It encodes CASSPILAGLTDTQYF.

The chain carries TRBV7-2 and TRBJ2-3, with D hard to call. V lost 1 base and J lost 2, with 13 bases in between. This CDR3 region has 16 residues. Germline CDR1 is SGHTA and CDR2 is FQGNSA. The CDR3 here is CASSLEGGIFTDTQYF. For the CDR3, the DNA is TGTGCCAGCAGCTTAGAAGGCGGTATTTTCACAGATACGCAGTATTTT.

The chain carries TRBV7-6 and TRBJ2-5, with 15 bases that match TRBD2. Per germline, CDR1 SGHVS and CDR2 FNYEAQ. Germline trimming cut 5 bases from V and 1 base from J; bases unmatched to any gene: 14. This CDR3 is built from 20 residues. The CDR3 bases are TGTGCCAGCAGCGCCCCCCGAGGACTAGCGGGAGGGCCGTCCCAAGAGACCCAGTACTTC. As protein: CASSAPRGLAGGPSQETQYF.

This clone is a singleton in its sample. The rearrangement joins TRBV24-1 to TRBJ2-1; 9 nucleotides line up with TRBD2. Per germline, CDR1 KGHDR and CDR2 SFDVKD. The J segment lost 2 bases and the V segment lost 4 bases, leaving 5 bases of the junction unmatched. This CDR3 has 16 amino acids. CDR3 sequence reads: CATSDRTSVTYNEQFF. CDR3 nucleotide sequence: TGTGCCACCAGTGACCGGACTAGCGTGACCTACAATGAGCAGTTCTTC.

V is TRBV11-2 and J is TRBJ2-5, with 9 positions matching TRBD2. Looked up from germline, CDR1 is SGHAT and CDR2 is FQNNGV. CDR3 length: 17 residues. The trim removed 2 bases at V and 5 bases at J, leaving 12 bases unmatched. The CDR3 bases are TGTGCCAGCAGCTTAAGACCGCAGAGTAGCGGGAGTGAGACCCAGTACTTC. It specifies CASSLRPQSSGSETQYF.

This clone has just a few counts. V usage is TRBV6-2 or TRBV6-3 and J usage is TRBJ1-1; perhaps TRBD1 as D (6 bases). The V end was cut by 6 bases, the J end by 2 bases, with 13 bases between. The CDR3 runs 14 residues. The V gene's germline CDR1 is MNHEY and CDR2 SVGEGT. The DNA for the CDR3 is TGTGCCAGCAGCTGGGCAGGGGTCAACACTGAAGCTTTCTTT. This encodes CASSWAGVNTEAFF.

This clone was observed once. The chain recombines TRBV25-1 with TRBJ1-3; TRBD1 agrees at 7 bases. The V segment lost 4 bases and the J segment 2 bases; nucleotides outside the gene matches: 2. This CDR3 region has 14 residues. Germline-derived CDR1 and CDR2 are MGHDK and SYGVNS. Written as DNA, the CDR3 is TGTGCCAGCAGTGCTACAGGGGCTGGAAACACCATATATTTT. Translation gives CASSATGAGNTIYF.